One TCR beta chain is described in this entry. Its antigen is unidentified. This record belongs to a study of cytomegalovirus exposure and HLA in healthy donors. Study-level information: A prior analysis found 95 million to 140 million unique TCR beta sequences from approximately 190 million T cells.

Study-level points and caveats: Several of the most significant clusters were apparently associated with common viral pathogens in a later analysis. Exclusion applied to some V segments, including TRBV6-2 and TRBV6-3, as they were indistinguishable.

Vbeta (60) and Jbeta (13) primers were used in the PCR. Generated by immunoSEQ multiplex PCR, the TCRdb table keeps only in-frame clones and is missing some. The table lists around 150,000 clones, 76% of them singletons. The CDR3 extends over 16 amino acids. Looked up from germline, CDR1 is LGHNT and CDR2 is FRNRAP. With 2 bases clipped from V and 6 bases from J, the junction kept 8 bases outside the gene matches. The sequence was obtained from a woman aged 40 to 55 in good health and CMV-seronegative. Sequencing used PBMCs. The gene calls are TRBV12-5 and TRBJ2-2; 8 bases line up with TRBD1. The CDR3 loop reads CASGLSRTGLSGELFF. DNA for the CDR3: TGTGCTAGTGGTTTGTCTAGGACAGGGCTTTCCGGGGAGCTGTTTTTT. The variable domain in full, completed from reference TRBV12-5 and TRBJ2-2, reads DARVTQTPRHKVTEMGQEVTMRCQPILGHNTVFWYRQTMMQGLELLAYFRNRAPLDDSGMPKDRFSAEMPDATLATLKIQPSEPRDSAVYFCASGLSRTGLSGELFFGEGSRLTVL.